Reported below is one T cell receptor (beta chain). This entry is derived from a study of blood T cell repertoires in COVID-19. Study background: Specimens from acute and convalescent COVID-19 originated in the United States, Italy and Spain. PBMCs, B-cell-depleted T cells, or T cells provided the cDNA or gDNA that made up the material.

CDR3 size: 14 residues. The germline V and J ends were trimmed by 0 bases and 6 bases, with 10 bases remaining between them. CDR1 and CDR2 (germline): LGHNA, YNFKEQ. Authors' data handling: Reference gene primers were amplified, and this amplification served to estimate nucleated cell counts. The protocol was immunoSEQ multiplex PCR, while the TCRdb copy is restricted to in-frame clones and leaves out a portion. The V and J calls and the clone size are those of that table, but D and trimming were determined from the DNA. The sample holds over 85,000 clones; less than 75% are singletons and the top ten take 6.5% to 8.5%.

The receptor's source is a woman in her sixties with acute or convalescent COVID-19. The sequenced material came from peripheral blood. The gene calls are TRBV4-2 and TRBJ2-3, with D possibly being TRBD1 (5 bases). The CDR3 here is CASSQDDSRDTQYF. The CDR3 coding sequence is TGTGCCAGCAGCCAAGACGACAGTAGGGATACGCAGTATTTT.